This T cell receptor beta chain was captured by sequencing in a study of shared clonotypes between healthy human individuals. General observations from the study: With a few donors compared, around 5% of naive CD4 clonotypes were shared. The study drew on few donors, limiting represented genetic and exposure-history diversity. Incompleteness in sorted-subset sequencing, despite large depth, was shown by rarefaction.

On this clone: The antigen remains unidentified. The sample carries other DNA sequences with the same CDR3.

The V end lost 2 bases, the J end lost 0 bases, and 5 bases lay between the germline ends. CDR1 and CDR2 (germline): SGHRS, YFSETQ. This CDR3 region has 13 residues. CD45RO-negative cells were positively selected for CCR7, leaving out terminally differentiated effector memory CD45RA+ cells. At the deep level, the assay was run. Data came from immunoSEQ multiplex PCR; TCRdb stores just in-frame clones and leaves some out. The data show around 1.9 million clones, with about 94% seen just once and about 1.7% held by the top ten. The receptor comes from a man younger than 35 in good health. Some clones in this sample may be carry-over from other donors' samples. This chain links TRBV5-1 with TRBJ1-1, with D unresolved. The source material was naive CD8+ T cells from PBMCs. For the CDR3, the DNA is TGCGCCAGCAGCTTTGTTCTGAACACTGAAGCTTTCTTT. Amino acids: CASSFVLNTEAFF. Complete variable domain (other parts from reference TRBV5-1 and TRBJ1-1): KAGVTQTPRYLIKTRGQQVTLSCSPISGHRSVSWYQQTPGQGLQFLFEYFSETQRNKGNFPGRFSGRQFSNSRSEMNVSTLELGDSALYLCASSFVLNTEAFFGQGTRLTVV.